Given below is one T cell receptor (beta chain) in context. Its antigen target is currently unknown. The input lacks base qualities; no much larger clone sits a single base away. The data derive from a study of cytomegalovirus exposure and HLA in healthy donors (dated by TCRdb to 2016 to 2017). Concerning the study at large: According to a later analysis, one platform produced both the 120 validation repertoires and the 700 or so repertoires of the first cohort. The study aimed to test whether cataloging public T cell receptors could reveal signatures of past pathogen exposure. Along with the roughly 670-subject first cohort, a separate validation cohort of around 120 different subjects was used. The study combined high-throughput TCR immunosequencing, statistical association of individual TCRs with disease status, and machine learning to predict cytomegalovirus infection status.

The donors were included in the validation cohort of roughly 120 subjects, a group kept apart from the roughly 670-subject first cohort. Libraries were made using the immunoSEQ multiplex PCR assay. Turning to the authors' computational methods: A statistical classification framework was built to diagnose cytomegalovirus status from the catalog of TCR beta chain sequences. This is the immuneACCESS table as TCRdb keeps it, with only in-frame sequences that have V and J called. A part of the clones is gone; compared with another copy, unresolved V genes explain less than half, and the rest is unexplained. The V and J calls and clone size were taken over from that table, and D and trimming were inferred from the DNA. This sample comprises 150,000 or so clones, 70% to 90% of them detected only once. The ten largest clones represent approximately 20% of the sample. Looking up the germline V gene yields CDR1 SGHTA and CDR2 FQGNSA. Relative to germline, V is missing 2 bases and J is missing 5 bases, with 8 bases of the junction outside any gene match. Including cysteine and phenylalanine, the CDR3 has 17 amino acids. Kept here is only the CDR3 DNA, which spans 51 bases and is read in frame from base 1.

Results and caveats for the whole study, not just this receptor: While some public TCRs were present in many individuals, most TCR sequences turned up only very rarely across donors. A later analysis lacked HLA typing for the validation cohort, so it scored co-occurrence in that cohort across all 120 repertoires. The study listed approximately 150 TCR beta chains as associated with cytomegalovirus. According to the authors, the approach could potentially be generalized to other disease states and immunological phenotypes. A later analysis found that TCRs clustered in the first cohort also tended to co-occur in the roughly 110 validation repertoires, with approximately 93% of cluster scores above 0. Cytomegalovirus status was reported to be diagnosed by the classifier with high specificity and sensitivity in both the original and validation cohorts. In vitro tests confirmed that three of the cytomegalovirus-associated TCR beta chains recognize cytomegalovirus antigens.

The sequencing input was PBMCs. The TCR comes from a man younger than 35 in good health and CMV-seropositive. Recombination linked TRBV7-2 to TRBJ2-3; TRBD2 agrees with 12 junctional bases. The CDR3 sequence is CASSLQTSGSIKDTQYF. The DNA reads TGTGCCAGCAGCTTACAGACTAGCGGGAGTATTAAAGATACGCAGTATTTT.